Sequencing of this TCR beta chain was carried out in a study of T cell responses to AZD1222 COVID-19 vaccine. Notes on the study in general: Researchers report vaccine-associated CD4 TCRs spanning spike, with dominance at 160-218 and 743-854.

For this clone: Its antigen is undetermined.

The germline CDR1 and CDR2 sequences are ENHRY and SYGVKD. V lost 10 bases, J lost 2 bases, and 27 bases lay in between. There are 19 residues in the CDR3. Analysis merged second doses at about 4 or about 12 weeks. The method was immunoSEQ multiplex PCR; TCRdb's version includes in-frame clones alone and lacks a portion of them. The table has about 140,000 clones, 90% seen once; the top ten hold roughly 6.2%. The sample in question was peripheral blood, obtained 28 days after the second AZD1222 dose. The V call is TRBV10-3, the J call TRBJ2-6; D is perhaps TRBD1 or TRBD2 (5 bases each). The clonotype originates from an adult who received the AZD1222 COVID-19 vaccine. The CDR3 DNA follows: TGTGCCACCGAATCGCCCGGGGCAAGAAAAGTCCCTGGGGCCAACGTCCTGACTTTC. It translates to CATESPGARKVPGANVLTF.